These T cell receptor beta chains were read from a single sample in a study of blood T cell repertoires in COVID-19. Profiled with immunoSEQ multiplex PCR; TCRdb holds only in-frame clones, not every one. Of approximately 210,000 clones listed, roughly nine tenths are singletons. Sequencing input: peripheral blood. The receptors here all came from a man in his forties with acute or convalescent COVID-19. Both conserved end residues are part of each CDR3. Each record gives: CDR3 length, V gene, clone size, J gene, D gene, CDR3 DNA, CDR3 protein. The D gene is left open where the match is weak. Clone size is given for some rows only: seen once, a few or many times, or a class if the clone is expanded.

cdr3_length: 16; v_call: TRBV30; clone_size: NA; j_call: TRBJ1-3; d_call: NA; cdr3_nt: TGTGCCTGGAGTGTTGACAGGAGTTACTCTGGAAACACCATATATTTT; cdr3_aa: CAWSVDRSYSGNTIYF
cdr3_length: 15; v_call: TRBV28; clone_size: NA; j_call: TRBJ1-3; d_call: TRBD1; cdr3_nt: TGTGCCAGCGGGGGACAGGGATCCTCTGGAAACACCATATATTTT; cdr3_aa: CASGGQGSSGNTIYF
cdr3_length: 15; v_call: TRBV5-6; clone_size: NA; j_call: TRBJ1-1; d_call: NA; cdr3_nt: TGTGCCAGCAGCTGGTGGACAGCCGAAGGCACTGAAGCTTTCTTT; cdr3_aa: CASSWWTAEGTEAFF
cdr3_length: 20; v_call: TRBV5-1; clone_size: NA; j_call: TRBJ2-5; d_call: TRBD2; cdr3_nt: TGCGCCAGCAGCTTGGTCTCTTCGCTAGCGGGAGGCCCGCTCCAAGAGACCCAGTACTTC; cdr3_aa: CASSLVSSLAGGPLQETQYF
cdr3_length: 17; v_call: TRBV28; clone_size: NA; j_call: TRBJ1-3; d_call: NA; cdr3_nt: TGTGCCAGCTCCTCGGGGGGGGCCCTGAGCTCTGGAAACACCATATATTTT; cdr3_aa: CASSSGGALSSGNTIYF
cdr3_length: 18; v_call: TRBV30; clone_size: NA; j_call: TRBJ1-5; d_call: TRBD1; cdr3_nt: TGTGCCTGGAGCCGAACGGACAGGGGCTTGGTCGGCAATCAGCCCCAGCATTTT; cdr3_aa: CAWSRTDRGLVGNQPQHF
cdr3_length: 15; v_call: TRBV19; clone_size: NA; j_call: TRBJ2-5; d_call: TRBD1; cdr3_nt: TGTGCCAGTAGTACACAGGGGTCGTACCAAGAGACCCAGTACTTC; cdr3_aa: CASSTQGSYQETQYF
cdr3_length: 17; v_call: TRBV30; clone_size: NA; j_call: TRBJ2-7; d_call: NA; cdr3_nt: TGTGCCTGGAGTGGTCCTAGCGACTACCGATATTCCTACGAGCAGTACTTC; cdr3_aa: CAWSGPSDYRYSYEQYF
cdr3_length: 14; v_call: TRBV27; clone_size: NA; j_call: TRBJ2-7; d_call: TRBD1; cdr3_nt: TGTGCCAGCAGAAGGACAGGGGGCGGGTACGAGCAGTACTTC; cdr3_aa: CASRRTGGGYEQYF
cdr3_length: 13; v_call: TRBV6-5; clone_size: NA; j_call: TRBJ1-5; d_call: TRBD1; cdr3_nt: TGTGCCTCCCGGACAGGGGGCGGGCAGCCCCAGCATTTT; cdr3_aa: CASRTGGGQPQHF
cdr3_length: 17; v_call: TRBV5-6; clone_size: NA; j_call: TRBJ1-3; d_call: TRBD1; cdr3_nt: TGTGCCAGCAGCCGGATTATTAGGGACAGCTCTGGAAACACCATATATTTT; cdr3_aa: CASSRIIRDSSGNTIYF
cdr3_length: 13; v_call: TRBV4-1; clone_size: NA; j_call: TRBJ1-1; d_call: NA; cdr3_nt: TGCGCCAGCAGCTCCAGGCAGAACACTGAAGCTTTCTTT; cdr3_aa: CASSSRQNTEAFF
cdr3_length: 13; v_call: TRBV6-4; clone_size: NA; j_call: TRBJ1-1; d_call: NA; cdr3_nt: TGTGCCAGCAGTGAAGAGAGGTCCGGCGAAGCTTTCTTT; cdr3_aa: CASSEERSGEAFF
cdr3_length: 12; v_call: TRBV9; clone_size: NA; j_call: TRBJ2-3; d_call: NA; cdr3_nt: TGTGCCAGCAGCGATGATAGCGGAACGCAGTATTTT; cdr3_aa: CASSDDSGTQYF
cdr3_length: 13; v_call: TRBV6-6; clone_size: NA; j_call: TRBJ1-6; d_call: NA; cdr3_nt: TGTGCCAGCAGTTTACCCCCGGGGGAGGCCCTCCACTTT; cdr3_aa: CASSLPPGEALHF
cdr3_length: 15; v_call: TRBV7-9; clone_size: once; j_call: TRBJ1-1; d_call: TRBD1; cdr3_nt: TGTGCCAGCAGCTTTGTACGACAGGGGGACACTGAAGCTTTCTTT; cdr3_aa: CASSFVRQGDTEAFF
cdr3_length: 13; v_call: TRBV19; clone_size: NA; j_call: TRBJ1-1; d_call: TRBD1; cdr3_nt: TGTGCCAGTAGTACAGGGGGTAACACTGAAGCTTTCTTT; cdr3_aa: CASSTGGNTEAFF
cdr3_length: 15; v_call: TRBV6-5; clone_size: NA; j_call: TRBJ2-1; d_call: TRBD1; cdr3_nt: TGTGCCAGCACTTCGGACAGGGGGTATTTCAATGAGCAGTTCTTC; cdr3_aa: CASTSDRGYFNEQFF
cdr3_length: 11; v_call: TRBV6-5; clone_size: NA; j_call: TRBJ2-1; d_call: NA; cdr3_nt: TGTGCCAGCAGTTGGCTTAATGAGCAGTTCTTC; cdr3_aa: CASSWLNEQFF
cdr3_length: 13; v_call: TRBV4-3; clone_size: NA; j_call: TRBJ1-1; d_call: NA; cdr3_nt: TGCGCCAGCAGCCAAGGTTTCACAGTTGAAGCTTTCTTT; cdr3_aa: CASSQGFTVEAFF
cdr3_length: 14; v_call: TRBV4-1; clone_size: NA; j_call: TRBJ1-1; d_call: TRBD1; cdr3_nt: TGCGCCAGCAGCCACGGACAGGCCAGCACTGAAGCTTTCTTT; cdr3_aa: CASSHGQASTEAFF
cdr3_length: 14; v_call: TRBV20-1; clone_size: few; j_call: TRBJ2-5; d_call: NA; cdr3_nt: TGCAGTGCTAGTTTTGGGACTCTAAGGGAGACCCAGTACTTC; cdr3_aa: CSASFGTLRETQYF
cdr3_length: 14; v_call: TRBV28; clone_size: once; j_call: TRBJ1-2; d_call: NA; cdr3_nt: TGTGCCAGCAGTTTTACGGGGGGCAACTATGGCTACACCTTC; cdr3_aa: CASSFTGGNYGYTF
cdr3_length: 16; v_call: TRBV27; clone_size: NA; j_call: TRBJ2-1; d_call: TRBD2; cdr3_nt: TGTGCCAGCAAAGAAACTAGCGGGAGTTCCTACAATGAGCAGTTCTTC; cdr3_aa: CASKETSGSSYNEQFF